What follows are 20 T cell receptor beta chains derived from one specimen sequenced in a study of blood T cell repertoires in COVID-19. The data were produced by immunoSEQ multiplex PCR, yet TCRdb's version contains in-frame clones alone and is incomplete. The sample holds about 160,000 clones, around four fifths seen once. The sample was peripheral blood. These receptors were collected from a man between 65 and 85 years old with acute or convalescent COVID-19.

This rearrangement joins TRBV4-1 to TRBJ2-3; D unresolved. Germline V gene data show CDR1 as MGHRA and CDR2 as YSYEKL. This CDR3 comprises 13 residues. V shed 0 bases and J shed 4 bases, with 5 bases lying between them. CDR3 sequence reads: CASSQDLPDTQYF. CDR3 coding DNA: TGCGCCAGCAGCCAAGATCTTCCAGATACGCAGTATTTT.

The chain has TRBV7-9 and TRBJ2-7; 9 positions match TRBD1. Germline V CDR1 and CDR2: SEHNR, FQNEAQ (reference sequence). The V and J ends lost 4 bases and 4 bases, in that order; junction bases with no gene match: 11. The CDR3 contains 16 residues. The CDR3 reads CASSSTGGARIYEQYF. CDR3 coding DNA: TGTGCCAGCAGCTCAACAGGGGGCGCAAGGATTTACGAGCAGTACTTC.

This clone was detected only once. The chain links TRBV2 to TRBJ1-4; 10 positions agree with TRBD1. V lost 0 bases and J lost 5; bases outside the gene matches: 0. This CDR3 is built from 15 residues. Germline V gene data show CDR1 as SNHLY and CDR2 as FYNNEI. This CDR3 reads CASSEAGQGNEKLFF. Here the CDR3 DNA reads TGTGCCAGCAGTGAAGCGGGACAGGGGAATGAAAAACTGTTTTTT.

This clone has a single count. The CDR3 DNA sequence: TGTGCCAGTAGTACGACAGGACAGGGGGCTGGGGAGACCCAGTACTTC. Its translation is CASSTTGQGAGETQYF. The rearrangement links TRBV19 to TRBJ2-5; 11 bases agree with TRBD1. V shed 4 bases and J 5 bases; nucleotides not matched to a gene: 9. The germline gives CDR1 LNHDA, CDR2 SQIVND (reference sequence). The length of the CDR3 is 16 residues.

V usage is TRBV19 and J usage is TRBJ1-2; 8 bases match TRBD1. CDR3 length equals 15 residues. With V trimmed by 1 base and J by 5 bases, 6 bases remained unmatched. Germline loops: CDR1 LNHDA, CDR2 SQIVND (reference sequence). In DNA form, the CDR3 reads TGTGCCAGTAGTATAGCCTCAACAGGGGGGTATGGCTACACCTTC. This translates into CASSIASTGGYGYTF.

The chain carries TRBV11-2 and TRBJ1-1; possibly TRBD1 for D (6 bases). CDR1 is SGHAT, CDR2 FQNNGV, per germline. The V gene lost 1 base and the J gene lost 6 bases, with 12 bases spanning the gap. This CDR3 has 14 amino acids. The CDR3: CASSLAGAPSEAFF. DNA for the CDR3: TGTGCCAGCAGCTTAGCAGGGGCCCCATCTGAAGCTTTCTTT.

V gene TRBV30 combines with J gene TRBJ1-3, with unresolved D. V lost 4 bases, J lost 4 bases, and 11 bases lay in between. The germline V gene encodes CDR1 GTSNPN and CDR2 SVGIG (reference sequence). There are 13 residues in the CDR3. CDR3 residues: CAWTGNGGNTIYF. The CDR3 DNA reads as TGTGCCTGGACAGGTAACGGCGGAAACACCATATATTTT.

This chain links TRBV6-5 with TRBJ2-5, with D possibly being TRBD2 (5 bases). The CDR3 is made up of 13 amino acids. CDR1 is MNHEY and CDR2 is SVGAGI in the germline V gene. Trimming removed 7 bases from V and 5 bases from J, with 14 bases in between. The CDR3 reads CASTSRGMETQYF. The CDR3 coding sequence is TGTGCCAGCACTAGCCGGGGTATGGAGACCCAGTACTTC.

This chain connects TRBV6-1 to TRBJ2-5; tentatively, D is TRBD1 (6 bases). Germline assignment: CDR1 MNHNS and CDR2 SASEGT. The CDR3 totals 21 residues. The V and J ends lost 0 bases and 3 bases respectively, with 29 bases between them. The CDR3 sequence: CASSEAPPRGTFRMIEETQYF. The CDR3 coding sequence is TGTGCCAGCAGTGAAGCACCACCACGTGGGACATTTCGAATGATTGAAGAGACCCAGTACTTC.

The chain has TRBV14 and TRBJ2-2, with D uncertain. Germline CDR1 reads SGHDN; CDR2 reads FVKESK. Trimming cost V 1 base and J 7 bases, with 13 bases left between them. This CDR3 comprises 15 residues. CDR3 sequence: CASSQVETTFGELFF. The CDR3 DNA reads as TGTGCCAGCAGCCAAGTTGAGACAACCTTCGGGGAGCTGTTTTTT.

The table lists this clone with a few counts. J is TRBJ1-2 and V is TRBV6-2 or TRBV6-3; D ambiguous. The V gene's germline CDR1 is MNHEY and CDR2 SVGEGT. CDR3 length: 12 residues. With 5 bases removed from V and 1 base from J, the gap between germline ends came to 5 bases. The CDR3 spells CASSRDNYGYTF. CDR3 DNA: TGTGCCAGCAGTCGCGATAACTATGGCTACACCTTC.

The V call is TRBV5-6, the J call TRBJ2-1; 12 positions agree with TRBD2. V shed 2 bases and J 3 bases; nucleotides not matched to a gene: 3. This CDR3 has 16 residues. Germline V gene data show CDR1 as SGHDT and CDR2 as YYEEEE. For the CDR3, the DNA is TGTGCCAGCAGCTTTCTAGCGGGAGGGTTCTACAATGAGCAGTTCTTC. Its translation: CASSFLAGGFYNEQFF. Full variable domain (remainder filled in from reference TRBV5-6 and TRBJ2-1): DAGVTQSPTHLIKTRGQQVTLRCSPKSGHDTVSWYQQALGQGPQFIFQYYEEEERQRGNFPDRFSGHQFPNYSSELNVNALLLGDSALYLCASSFLAGGFYNEQFFGPGTRLTVL.

The chain carries TRBV5-1 and TRBJ1-2, with 8 bases aligning to TRBD1. This CDR3 is 13 amino acids long. With V trimmed by 5 bases and J by 8 bases, 8 bases remained unmatched. Germline V gives CDR1 SGHRS, CDR2 YFSETQ. CDR3 protein: CASRAGGPRGYTF. DNA of the CDR3: TGCGCCAGCAGGGCAGGGGGCCCTCGGGGCTACACCTTC.

J is TRBJ2-1 and V is TRBV21-1; the table's D call, TRBD2, has no DNA check behind it. TRBV21-1 is given as a pseudogene. The CDR3 covers 16 residues. CDR3 residues: CASSPRTSRIYNEQFF. The CDR3 nucleotides read TGTGCCAGCAGCCCGCGGACTAGTAGGATCTACAATGAGCAGTTCTTC.

The rearrangement uses TRBV5-1 and TRBJ2-5; 9 bases fit TRBD2. The CDR3 totals 15 residues. Germline assignment: CDR1 SGHRS and CDR2 YFSETQ. V dropped 1 base and J dropped 2; count of bases not matched to a gene: 3. The CDR3 sequence is CASSLFLAGQETQYF. CDR3 DNA sequence: TGCGCCAGCAGCTTGTTTCTAGCGGGGCAAGAGACCCAGTACTTC.

V and J are TRBV19 and TRBJ2-1, with D possibly being TRBD2 (6 bases). The CDR3 consists of 17 residues. V lost 0 bases, J lost 8 bases, and 20 bases lay in between. Germline loops: CDR1 LNHDA, CDR2 SQIVND (reference sequence). This CDR3 reads CASSIEPPGGIVHEQFF. DNA of the CDR3: TGTGCCAGTAGTATAGAGCCCCCCGGCGGGATAGTCCATGAGCAGTTCTTC.

The V call is TRBV5-8, the J call TRBJ2-1; D is uncertain. Trimming shortened V by 0 bases and J by 4 bases, and 8 bases separated the two germline ends. In germline, CDR1 is SGHTS, CDR2 YDEGEE. This CDR3 has 14 residues. DNA of the CDR3: TGTGCCAGCAGCTTGGGAGCCCAATACAATGAGCAGTTCTTC. It specifies CASSLGAQYNEQFF.

In this sample, this clone turned up once. V is TRBV5-6 and J is TRBJ1-2, with 10 positions matching TRBD1. Germline CDR1 reads SGHDT; CDR2 reads YYEEEE. The ends lost 4 bases at V and 6 bases at J; junction bases unmatched: 12. CDR3 length equals 16 residues. CDR3 nucleotides: TGTGCCAGCAGCACATCCGGGACAGGGGACCACGATGGCTACACCTTC. Its translation: CASSTSGTGDHDGYTF.

This sequence joins TRBV5-8 and TRBJ2-5; TRBD2 aligns across 13 bases. The CDR3 covers 15 residues. CDR1 and CDR2 (germline): SGHTS, YDEGEE. V was pared by 2 bases and J by 4 bases, with 2 bases of the junction left unmatched. CDR3 DNA sequence: TGTGCCAGCAGCTTTCGACTAGCGGGAGGAGAGACCCAGTACTTC. Translating gives CASSFRLAGGETQYF.

The rearrangement joins TRBV6-4 to TRBJ1-2; D ambiguous. V shed 3 bases and J shed 4 bases, with 12 bases lying between them. CDR3 size: 14 residues. Per the germline V gene, CDR1 is MRHNA and CDR2 is SNTAGT. As DNA, the CDR3 is TGTGCCAGCAGTGAGGAGGGATTGGGCTATGGCTACACCTTC. Translated: CASSEEGLGYGYTF.